This section outlines one T cell receptor (beta chain) sequence together with its context. One Seattle source followed patients from active infection through their disease course. Trimming took 0 bases from V and 6 from J; bases not matched to a gene: 5. Germline CDR1 and CDR2: SGHRS and YFSETQ. The CDR3 totals 14 residues. This sample was included in a study of blood T cell repertoires in COVID-19. About the study: Sites in the United States, Italy and Spain provided acute and convalescent COVID-19 samples. Sources were T cells, B-cell-depleted T cells, or PBMCs; the material itself was cDNA or gDNA.

Methods used by the authors: By means of reference gene primer amplification, nucleated cell counts were estimated. Only in-frame clones appear in the TCRdb table, and some are missing; sequencing was by immunoSEQ multiplex PCR. Clone size and V and J calls were adopted from that table, with D and trimming inferred from the DNA. In the table there are about 180,000 clones, 85% of which are singletons. The TCR was taken from an older person with COVID-19, enrolled during active disease. V and J are TRBV5-1 and TRBJ1-1; TRBD1 matches 7 bases. The sample was peripheral blood. The CDR3 nucleotides are TGCGCCAGCAGCTTGGGGGACAGTCGGCCTGAAGCTTTCTTT. Its translation: CASSLGDSRPEAFF.